A selection of T cell receptor beta chains follows, all from one sample in a study of blood T cell repertoires in COVID-19. TCRdb keeps only in-frame clones here, not all; method: immunoSEQ multiplex PCR. The table shows around 130,000 clones, with 75% to 90% occurring only once. Source material: peripheral blood. The receptors were gathered from a man aged 45-65 years with active or convalescent COVID-19. Each CDR3 is given with its conserved first and last residue. D genes are given only for firm matches. Clone size, where shown, is once, few, many, or a class for clones that have expanded.

V gene: TRBV19; J gene: TRBJ2-2; D gene: -; clone size: -; CDR3 protein: CASSIGGGTGELFF; CDR3 DNA: TGTGCCAGTAGTATCGGCGGAGGCACCGGGGAGCTGTTTTTT
V gene: TRBV10-3; J gene: TRBJ2-3; D gene: -; clone size: -; CDR3 protein: CAISEGRASTDTQYF; CDR3 DNA: TGTGCCATCAGTGAGGGCAGGGCCAGCACAGATACGCAGTATTTT
V gene: TRBV19; J gene: TRBJ1-1; D gene: -; clone size: -; CDR3 protein: CASGSRDEWNTEAFF; CDR3 DNA: TGTGCCAGTGGGTCCAGGGATGAATGGAACACTGAAGCTTTCTTT
V gene: TRBV4-2; J gene: TRBJ2-2; D gene: -; clone size: -; CDR3 protein: CASSHDQGPGELFF; CDR3 DNA: TGTGCCAGCAGCCACGACCAGGGTCCCGGGGAGCTGTTTTTT
V gene: TRBV12-5; J gene: TRBJ2-2; D gene: -; clone size: -; CDR3 protein: CASGSRLNTGELFF; CDR3 DNA: TGTGCTAGTGGTTCGAGATTGAACACCGGGGAGCTGTTTTTT
V gene: TRBV3-1/TRBV3-2; J gene: TRBJ2-7; D gene: TRBD1; clone size: -; CDR3 protein: CASSPRDRDYEQYF; CDR3 DNA: TGTGCCAGCAGCCCCCGGGACAGGGACTACGAGCAGTACTTC
V gene: TRBV10-2; J gene: TRBJ1-5; D gene: -; clone size: -; CDR3 protein: CASSGQANQPQHF; CDR3 DNA: TGCGCCAGCAGTGGACAGGCCAATCAGCCCCAGCATTTT
V gene: TRBV5-4; J gene: TRBJ1-1; D gene: -; clone size: -; CDR3 protein: CASSLDDRNTEAFF; CDR3 DNA: TGTGCCAGCAGTCTCGATGACAGGAACACTGAAGCTTTCTTT
V gene: TRBV12-5; J gene: TRBJ2-7; D gene: -; clone size: -; CDR3 protein: CASGLVLGVPYEQYF; CDR3 DNA: TGTGCTAGTGGTTTGGTACTGGGAGTCCCCTACGAGCAGTACTTC
V gene: TRBV24-1; J gene: TRBJ2-1; D gene: TRBD2; clone size: -; CDR3 protein: CATSDPGTSGGIQGEQFF; CDR3 DNA: TGCGCCACCAGTGATCCCGGGACTAGCGGGGGGATCCAAGGGGAGCAGTTCTTC
V gene: TRBV2; J gene: TRBJ1-2; D gene: -; clone size: -; CDR3 protein: CASSDRANYGYTF; CDR3 DNA: TGTGCCAGCAGTGACAGGGCTAACTATGGCTACACCTTC
V gene: TRBV10-3; J gene: TRBJ2-1; D gene: -; clone size: once; CDR3 protein: CAISESDSGVKYEQFF; CDR3 DNA: TGTGCCATCAGTGAGTCAGATAGCGGCGTCAAGTATGAGCAGTTCTTC
V gene: TRBV24-1; J gene: TRBJ2-5; D gene: TRBD1; clone size: once; CDR3 protein: CATSAGQGYETQYF; CDR3 DNA: TGTGCCACCAGTGCGGGACAGGGATATGAGACCCAGTACTTC
V gene: TRBV5-4; J gene: TRBJ2-3; D gene: TRBD2; clone size: once; CDR3 protein: CASRPGLVTDTQYF; CDR3 DNA: TGTGCCAGCAGACCTGGACTAGTTACAGATACGCAGTATTTT
V gene: TRBV29-1; J gene: TRBJ1-4; D gene: -; clone size: -; CDR3 protein: CSIGSGSNEKLFF; CDR3 DNA: TGCAGCATCGGTTCGGGTTCTAATGAAAAACTGTTTTTT
V gene: TRBV18; J gene: TRBJ2-1; D gene: TRBD1; clone size: -; CDR3 protein: CASSSRQGVYNEQFF; CDR3 DNA: TGTGCCAGCTCATCTAGACAGGGGGTCTACAATGAGCAGTTCTTC
V gene: TRBV9; J gene: TRBJ2-1; D gene: TRBD1; clone size: -; CDR3 protein: CASSVTGSDNEQFF; CDR3 DNA: TGTGCCAGCAGCGTGACAGGGAGTGACAATGAGCAGTTCTTC
V gene: TRBV15; J gene: TRBJ2-5; D gene: -; clone size: -; CDR3 protein: CATSRDRRTETQYF; CDR3 DNA: TGTGCCACCAGCAGAGACAGGCGAACAGAGACCCAGTACTTC
V gene: TRBV5-4; J gene: TRBJ2-3; D gene: TRBD2; clone size: few; CDR3 protein: CASSPLRGGPSTDTQYF; CDR3 DNA: TGTGCCAGCAGCCCTTTACGGGGGGGCCCTAGCACAGATACGCAGTATTTT
V gene: TRBV5-1; J gene: TRBJ1-4; D gene: TRBD1; clone size: -; CDR3 protein: CASSRVQGDEKLFF; CDR3 DNA: TGCGCCAGCAGCCGGGTACAGGGGGACGAAAAACTGTTTTTT
V gene: TRBV4-3; J gene: TRBJ2-3; D gene: TRBD2; clone size: once; CDR3 protein: CASSPHSSGGSSDTQYF; CDR3 DNA: TGCGCCAGCAGCCCCCATTCTAGCGGGGGGTCCTCAGATACGCAGTATTTT
V gene: TRBV19; J gene: TRBJ1-2; D gene: -; clone size: -; CDR3 protein: CASRTGPYGYTF; CDR3 DNA: TGTGCCAGTAGGACAGGACCTTATGGCTACACCTTC